The rows below give T cell receptor beta chains drawn from one sample of a study of T cells in tuberculosis. Profiled with immunoSEQ multiplex PCR; TCRdb holds only in-frame clones, not every one. The repertoire includes just under 45,000 clones, approximately 94% of them detected once, and less than 2% sits in the top ten. The sequenced material came from PBMCs. The receptors derive from a donor aged 10-30 years with latent tuberculosis or without tuberculosis infection. Some clones in this sample may be carry-over from other donors' samples. Each CDR3 is given without its conserved first and last residue.

V,J,CDR3
TRBV28,TRBJ2-5,ASMTRLSQTSSRETQY
TRBV18,TRBJ2-2,ASSPRTSGGNTGELF
TRBV30,TRBJ1-2,ARQGAGLEGYT
TRBV4-1,TRBJ2-1,ASSPLAGAGNEQF
TRBV27,TRBJ2-7,ASSLADGELLYEQY
TRBV19,TRBJ1-2,ASSIAGPGRGGNYGYT
TRBV6-6,TRBJ1-2,ASSGGGPYGYT
TRBV30,TRBJ1-1,AWSVHRGSTEAF
TRBV5-1,TRBJ2-5,ASSFTGPGEETQY
TRBV6-5,TRBJ1-1,ASNAMMNTEAF
TRBV19,TRBJ1-1,ASRKTGAGVWNTEAF
TRBV7-2,TRBJ1-2,ASSARDSWYGYT
TRBV7-2,TRBJ1-2,ASSPRVKGEGYT
TRBV21-1,TRBJ2-7,ASSTRGGRPYEQY
TRBV5-6,TRBJ1-2,ASSVDYGYT
TRBV11-3,TRBJ2-2,ASSPAGQGPKKINTGELF
TRBV9,TRBJ2-7,ASSVALGQGGEQY
TRBV7-2,TRBJ2-5,ASSLQETQY
TRBV7-3,TRBJ1-1,ASSQTGGGTEAF
TRBV30,TRBJ1-1,ALTEGAWVNTEAF
TRBV5-1,TRBJ2-3,ASSLESLAGVTDTQY
TRBV7-9,TRBJ2-1,ASSLDEGRGSGEQF
TRBV11-3,TRBJ2-6,ASSFDSIWANVLT
TRBV5-5,TRBJ1-2,ASSLASEGLYQGYT
TRBV9,TRBJ2-3,ASSIQGPPDTQY
TRBV6-5,TRBJ2-7,ASSYSAGQEYYEQY
TRBV7-3,TRBJ2-2,ASSLGAGVSGTGELF
TRBV4-1,TRBJ2-3,ASSQGTSGFSTDTQY
TRBV7-2,TRBJ1-1,ASSPTQGTEAF
TRBV2,TRBJ1-5,ASSGYPTGNQPQH
TRBV27,TRBJ2-7,ASSSGENYEQY
TRBV28,TRBJ2-3,ASSSPFVSGRVRTDTQY
TRBV6-5,TRBJ1-1,ASSNPTRGTEAF
TRBV7-2,TRBJ2-1,ASSLVGRTGDEQF
TRBV4-3,TRBJ2-7,ASSQENSGAYEQY
TRBV4-1,TRBJ2-1,ASNQDSRVEDEQF
TRBV5-1,TRBJ2-3,ASSLGGLVSTDTQY
TRBV2,TRBJ2-3,ASSDRQESDWRESTDTQY
TRBV6-1,TRBJ2-7,ASIFGQEAYEQY
TRBV19,TRBJ2-7,ASSRSGTGADEQY
TRBV4-1,TRBJ2-7,ASSLRAGVANSYEQY
TRBV18,TRBJ2-3,ASSLRADTQY
TRBV7-9,TRBJ2-7,ASSPTSGSRSYEQY
TRBV6-5,TRBJ1-1,ASSRTDKNTEAF
TRBV27,TRBJ2-1,ASSGLAGDQEQF
TRBV2,TRBJ1-2,ASSEPGQMVHGYT
TRBV6-5,TRBJ2-7,ASSYSPRQGYEQY
TRBV19,TRBJ1-2,ASSPGIEVLNYGYT
TRBV6-1,TRBJ2-1,ASSAGTSENNEQF
TRBV18,TRBJ2-1,ASSPPIGSQREISYNEQF
TRBV4-3,TRBJ2-4,ASSQDWAGVAKNIQY
TRBV6-1,TRBJ2-7,ASREIYEQY
TRBV5-4,TRBJ2-1,ASSLTSVHNEQF
TRBV7-2,TRBJ2-3,ASSHWAGGITDTQY